This T cell receptor (beta chain) emerged from a study of radiation and T cells in renal cell carcinoma. The time point here: blood 4 weeks post-SBRT, at nephrectomy. The sample's treatment: 15 Gy SBRT to primary tumor, nephrectomy 4 weeks later. Nephrectomy followed 15 Gy stereotactic body radiation by 4 weeks. Generated by immunoSEQ multiplex PCR, the TCRdb table keeps only in-frame clones and is missing some. The sample contains tens of thousands of clones, around three quarters of which appear only once. The sample in question was blood, obtained from a patient whose treatment included radiotherapy and nephrectomy. This receptor was identified in a man aged 55 to 70 with renal cell carcinoma.

This CDR3 reads CASSEPTGQVNEKLFF. In nucleotides, the CDR3 is TGTGCCAGCAGTGAGCCTACGGGACAGGTTAATGAAAAACTGTTTTTT. The V call is TRBV6-1, the J call TRBJ1-4; TRBD1 matches 8 bases. CDR3 size: 16 residues. The V gene end was trimmed by 3 bases and the J gene end by 4 bases; junction bases not matched to a gene: 7. The germline gives CDR1 MNHNS, CDR2 SASEGT.